This T cell receptor beta chain was identified in a study of blood T cell repertoires in COVID-19. This CDR3 is 13 amino acids long. Trimming took off 7 bases at V and 4 bases at J, with 14 bases between the two ends. Looked up from germline, CDR1 is SGHDT and CDR2 is YYEEEE. Clones were sequenced by immunoSEQ multiplex PCR, and TCRdb holds only the in-frame ones, with some missing. The data contain 170,000 or so clones, about 87% of them singletons. The Seattle site enrolled patients during active infection and followed them longitudinally. Sequencing used peripheral blood. This rearrangement joins TRBV5-6 to TRBJ1-1, with no clear D. The clonotype comes from a man between 60 and 75 years old with COVID-19, enrolled during active disease. As DNA, the CDR3 is TGTGCCAGCGAGGCACTGATAAGCACTGAAGCTTTCTTT. Translating gives CASEALISTEAFF.